These 16 T cell receptor beta chains were sequenced from one sample in a study of blood T cell repertoires in COVID-19 (dated by TCRdb to about 2020). Library method: the immunoSEQ multiplex PCR assay. TCRdb provides this immuneACCESS table in a form limited to in-frame rearrangements. Some clones are lacking; in checked studies, under half of them reflect an unresolved V gene, and why the rest are absent is not known. The sample table shows approximately 75,000 clones, and approximately 86% are seen once. Of the sample, around 6% is held by the ten largest clones. Sequenced material: peripheral blood. Receptors were obtained from an elderly man with COVID-19, enrolled during active disease.

The CDR3 loop reads CASSWASGGPGDTQYF. DNA for the CDR3: TGTGCCAGCAGTTGGGCCTCGGGGGGACCTGGAGATACGCAGTATTTT. V usage is TRBV6-6 and J usage is TRBJ2-3; 7 positions match TRBD2. CDR1 is MNHNY and CDR2 is SVGAGI in the germline V gene (reference sequence). The CDR3 runs to 16 residues. The junction had 12 bases not matched to a gene; V was cut back by 4 bases and J by 5 bases.

CDR3 sequence: CASSLGHANYEQFF. The CDR3 bases are TGCGCCAGCAGCTTGGGGCACGCCAATTATGAGCAGTTCTTC. This chain joins TRBV5-1 and TRBJ2-1; D uncertain. This CDR3 has 14 residues. V lost 0 bases, J lost 8 bases, and 12 bases lay in between. Germline lookup yields CDR1 SGHRS and CDR2 YFSETQ.

This chain links TRBV19 with TRBJ2-3; 9 bases are a match to TRBD1. The V gene's germline CDR1 is LNHDA and CDR2 SQIVND (reference sequence). With V trimmed by 5 bases and J by 4 bases, 4 bases remained unmatched. This CDR3 contains 14 residues. The CDR3 DNA reads TGTGCCAGTAGTTCGGACAGGGGAGCAGATACGCAGTATTTT. As protein: CASSSDRGADTQYF.

The chain couples TRBV5-1 to TRBJ1-1; 12 bases agree with TRBD1. Trimming removed 4 bases from V and 10 bases from J; junction bases left unmatched: 8. This CDR3 is built from 14 residues. Germline values: CDR1 SGHRS, CDR2 YFSETQ. The CDR3 sequence is CASSPTPGQGAAFF. CDR3 nucleotides: TGCGCCAGCAGCCCTACCCCGGGACAGGGGGCAGCTTTCTTT.

This clone was detected a few times. The chain uses TRBV27 and TRBJ1-2, with a possible D match to TRBD1 (5 bases). CDR3 length: 18 amino acids. The germline V gene has CDR1 MNHEY and CDR2 SMNVEV (reference sequence). The V gene lost 8 bases and the J gene lost 0 bases, with 25 bases spanning the gap. This chain's CDR3 is CASCAGRWGVGSNYGYTF. CDR3 bases: TGTGCCAGCTGCGCGGGTCGATGGGGGGTAGGTTCTAACTATGGCTACACCTTC.

The genes are TRBV6-5 and TRBJ1-6, with 7 nucleotides matching TRBD1. The CDR3 has 15 residues. Germline V CDR1 and CDR2: MNHEY, SVGAGI. The V and J ends lost 11 bases and 7 bases, in that order; junction bases with no gene match: 14. CDR3 region: CALTEGAQLNSPLHF. CDR3 DNA: TGTGCCCTCACGGAGGGGGCGCAATTGAATTCACCCCTCCACTTT.

This rearrangement joins TRBV4-1 to TRBJ1-6; D not resolved. The CDR3 loop spans 13 amino acids. V was cut by 1 base and J by 11 bases, with 9 bases left in between. Looked up from germline, CDR1 is MGHRA and CDR2 is YSYEKL. The CDR3 is CASSQVGIPPLHF. Here the CDR3 DNA reads TGCGCCAGCAGCCAAGTCGGTATTCCACCCCTCCACTTT.

CDR3 in DNA: TGTGCCAGCAGTTTGGGGGGGTCGAACACTGAAGCTTTCTTT. Its translation: CASSLGGSNTEAFF. The chain has TRBV28 and TRBJ1-1; TRBD1 might be the D (5 bases). The V and J ends lost 3 bases and 1 base respectively, with 9 bases between them. The CDR3 has 14 amino acids. Per germline, CDR1 MDHEN and CDR2 SYDVKM.

The chain joins TRBV10-1 to TRBJ2-5, with D unclear. CDR3 length: 13 amino acids. Deletions cut 4 bases from V and 2 bases from J, with 8 bases between. Germline V gene sequence: CDR1 WNHNN, CDR2 SYGVQD (reference sequence). The CDR3 nucleotides are TGCGCCAGCAGTGCCAGGCCTCAAGAGACCCAGTACTTC. Its protein is CASSARPQETQYF.

This chain uses TRBV18 with TRBJ2-7; D unclear. V lost 4 bases and J lost 0, with 10 bases in between. The CDR3 totals 14 residues. Germline lookup yields CDR1 KGHSH and CDR2 LQKENI. CDR3 sequence reads: CASSLGQYSYEQYF. CDR3 in DNA: TGTGCCAGCTCACTTGGGCAGTACTCCTACGAGCAGTACTTC.

V is TRBV3-1 (or the pseudogene TRBV3-2) and J is TRBJ1-1, with a possible D match to TRBD1 (6 bases). The CDR3 totals 13 residues. Germline CDR1 reads LGHDT; CDR2 reads YNNKEL (reference sequence). V lost 5 bases and J 4 bases, leaving 11 bases between the germline ends. CDR3 amino acids: CASSSTRGTEAFF. The CDR3 bases are TGTGCCAGCAGCTCGACCAGGGGCACTGAAGCTTTCTTT.

The rearrangement links TRBV4-3 to TRBJ2-2; D may be TRBD1 (6 bases). The V end lost 0 bases, the J end lost 2 bases, and 13 bases lay between the germline ends. Germline values: CDR1 LGHNA, CDR2 YSLEER. The CDR3 runs 17 residues. The CDR3 sequence: CASSQDAQQGNTGELFF. CDR3 DNA sequence: TGCGCCAGCAGCCAAGATGCTCAACAGGGAAACACCGGGGAGCTGTTTTTT.

CDR3 loop: CASSLGLSQETQYF. CDR3 nucleotides: TGTGCCAGCAGCTTGGGACTCTCCCAAGAGACCCAGTACTTC. V is TRBV5-6 and J is TRBJ2-5, with D hard to call. The CDR3 totals 14 residues. Germline CDR1 is SGHDT and CDR2 is YYEEEE. The V end lost 0 bases, the J end lost 1 base, and 7 bases lay between the germline ends. Based on the CDR3 plus reference TRBV5-6 and TRBJ2-5, the full variable domain is DAGVTQSPTHLIKTRGQQVTLRCSPKSGHDTVSWYQQALGQGPQFIFQYYEEEERQRGNFPDRFSGHQFPNYSSELNVNALLLGDSALYLCASSLGLSQETQYFGPGTRLLVL.

The gene calls are TRBV24-1 and TRBJ1-2, with 8 positions matching TRBD1. The CDR3 sequence is 18 residues long. Germline V lookup: CDR1 KGHDR, CDR2 SFDVKD. V lost 3 bases to trimming and J lost 6 bases; unmatched junction nucleotides: 17. CDR3: CATSDASQGAGPPDGYTF. CDR3 DNA: TGTGCCACCAGTGATGCGTCCCAGGGGGCTGGTCCGCCGGATGGCTACACCTTC.

CDR3 sequence reads: CASSARQGSYNEQFF. In DNA form, the CDR3 reads TGTGCCAGCAGCGCTAGACAGGGATCCTACAATGAGCAGTTCTTC. The chain recombines TRBV9 with TRBJ2-1; 7 nucleotides line up with TRBD1. The CDR3 length is 15 residues. With V trimmed by 3 bases and J by 1 base, 4 bases remained unmatched. Germline CDR1 SGDLS, CDR2 YYNGEE.

This chain links TRBV9 with TRBJ2-5; D is possibly TRBD1 (6 bases). Germline-derived CDR1 and CDR2 are SGDLS and YYNGEE. V lost 0 bases and J lost 0, with 15 bases in between. This CDR3 contains 17 residues. The CDR3 DNA reads TGTGCCAGCAGCGTAGCAGGTGGGGGCCCGTACCAAGAGACCCAGTACTTC. This gives the protein CASSVAGGGPYQETQYF.